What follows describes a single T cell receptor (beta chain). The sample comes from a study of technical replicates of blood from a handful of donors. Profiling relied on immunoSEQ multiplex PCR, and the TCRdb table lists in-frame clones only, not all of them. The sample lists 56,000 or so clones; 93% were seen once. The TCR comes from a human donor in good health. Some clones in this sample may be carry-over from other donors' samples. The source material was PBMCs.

CDR3: CASSSPGTGFEKLFF. As DNA, the CDR3 is TGCGCCAGCAGCTCCCCGGGGACAGGTTTTGAAAAACTGTTTTTT. The chain joins TRBV5-1 to TRBJ1-4, with 8 positions matching TRBD1. This CDR3 contains 15 residues. The trim removed 3 bases at V and 7 bases at J, leaving 8 bases unmatched. The V gene's germline CDR1 is SGHRS and CDR2 YFSETQ.